Below, 8 T cell receptor beta chains from the same sample are listed, as sequenced in a study of T-cell reconstitution after alpha-beta-depleted transplantation in children. As it was prepared, the TCRbeta library received unique molecular identifiers. One entry per CDR3 protein results from TCRdb running MiXCR on the PCR reads. The sample lists 65,000 to 70,000 distinct CDR3 sequences, 4.9% occurring once. Sequencing used PBMCs, mostly from graft donor cells, obtained 180 days after TCRalphabeta/CD19-depleted stem cell transplant. These receptors originate from a boy in the first two years of life who had a stem cell transplant for acute myeloid leukemia, so the T cells may come from the graft donor.

This clonotype has a count of ten or more. The chain recombines TRBV12-3 or TRBV12-4 with TRBJ1-2, with D unclear. This CDR3 has 15 residues. Trimming cost V 6 bases and J 1 base, with 15 bases left between them. The CDR3 protein is CASSPTRALNYGYTF. In nucleotides, the CDR3 is TGTGCCAGCAGCCCGACGAGAGCCCTTAACTATGGCTACACCTTC.

In this sample, this clonotype turned up many times. The rearrangement links TRBV18 to TRBJ2-6; 9 bases agree with TRBD1. Per the germline V gene, CDR1 is KGHSH and CDR2 is LQKENI. J gave up 0 bases and V 3 bases, and 12 bases lay outside the gene matches. The CDR3 totals 20 residues. CDR3 loop: CASSPIQTGGFTSGANVLTF. The CDR3, as DNA: TGTGCCAGCTCACCGATCCAGACAGGGGGGTTTACCTCTGGGGCCAACGTCCTGACTTTC.

This clonotype was picked up many times. The chain is built from TRBV7-8 and TRBJ2-3; 7 positions agree with TRBD2. V lost 0 bases to trimming and J lost 4 bases; unmatched junction nucleotides: 1. There are 14 residues in the CDR3. In germline, CDR1 is SGHVS, CDR2 FQNEAQ. CDR3 sequence: CASSLAGLSDTQYF. DNA for the CDR3: TGTGCCAGCAGCTTAGCGGGACTATCAGATACGCAGTATTTT.

This clonotype appeared a few times. V usage is TRBV5-4 and J usage is TRBJ2-3, with a weak D call TRBD2 (6 bases). Trimming left V 0 bases short and J 0 bases short, with 8 bases between. This CDR3 is 15 amino acids long. Germline V gene sequence: CDR1 SGHNT, CDR2 YYREEE (reference sequence). The CDR3 loop reads CASSLDGTSTDTQYF. The CDR3 region has the DNA TGTGCCAGCAGCTTGGACGGGACTAGCACAGATACGCAGTATTTT.

There are many counts of this clonotype. The chain couples TRBV4-1 to TRBJ2-7; 8 nucleotides match TRBD1. The V gene's germline CDR1 is MGHRA and CDR2 YSYEKL. CDR3 length: 17 amino acids. V dropped 0 bases and J dropped 3; count of bases not matched to a gene: 10. The CDR3 DNA sequence: TGCGCCAGCAGCCAAGATCTTCGGGCCACAGGGGGCTACGAGCAGTACTTC. It translates to CASSQDLRATGGYEQYF.

This clonotype has a count of ten or more. The chain joins TRBV5-1 to TRBJ2-1, with a tentative D call TRBD1 (5 bases). Germline-derived CDR1 and CDR2 are SGHRS and YFSETQ. The V end was cut by 0 bases, the J end by 8 bases, with 24 bases between. The CDR3 totals 18 residues. CDR3 bases: TGCGCCAGCAGCTTGGAGTGGTTATGGGGCCAGGGTAGGGATGAGCAGTTCTTC. As protein: CASSLEWLWGQGRDEQFF.

The table lists this clonotype with many counts. This chain uses TRBV5-5 with TRBJ1-5; 9 positions match TRBD1. With V trimmed by 4 bases and J by 5 bases, 4 bases remained unmatched. Germline values: CDR1 SGHKS, CDR2 YYEKEE (reference sequence). The CDR3 sequence is 14 residues long. Written as DNA, the CDR3 is TGTGCCAGCAGCGCGGGACAGGGCTATCAGCCCCAGCATTTT. This sequence encodes CASSAGQGYQPQHF.

This clonotype has at least ten counts. The chain couples TRBV4-3 to TRBJ2-1; D perhaps matches TRBD1 (6 bases). The V and J ends lost 4 bases and 10 bases respectively, with 11 bases between them. Germline assignment: CDR1 LGHNA and CDR2 YSLEER. The CDR3 loop spans 12 amino acids. This chain's CDR3 is CASSPQGGEQFF. As DNA, the CDR3 is TGCGCCAGCAGCCCACAGGGTGGGGAGCAGTTCTTC.